What follows are 8 T cell receptor beta chains derived from one specimen sequenced in a study of graft-versus-host responses after intestinal transplantation. These receptors have no identified antigens. Method: immunoSEQ multiplex PCR; TCRdb's copy keeps in-frame clones and lacks some. This sample carries 100,000 to 140,000 clones, 80% to 90% of them seen once, and the ten largest clones take less than 0.8%. The sequenced sample was unstimulated CD4+ T cells sorted from spleen or lymph node cells, obtained before transplant. The receptors were gathered from a human donor who was the organ donor for an intestinal transplant.

This clone has a handful of counts. This sequence joins TRBV11-2 and TRBJ2-7; no clear D. CDR3 length: 11 amino acids. The germline V and J ends were trimmed by 1 base and 12 bases, with 10 bases remaining between them. Germline assignment: CDR1 SGHAT and CDR2 FQNNGV. This CDR3 is CASSLAQRLYF. DNA for the CDR3: TGTGCCAGCAGCTTAGCCCAGAGGTTGTACTTC.

The chain carries TRBV6-5 and TRBJ1-5; unclear D gene. This CDR3 is 14 amino acids long. Germline V gene data show CDR1 as MNHEY and CDR2 as SVGAGI. V was clipped by 8 bases and J by 0 bases, with 11 bases between them. CDR3 sequence (DNA): TGTGCCAGCTCCAGTTACGATAGCAATCAGCCCCAGCATTTT. Protein product: CASSSYDSNQPQHF.

J is TRBJ2-7 and V is TRBV6-5; 8 bases fit TRBD1. Per germline, CDR1 MNHEY and CDR2 SVGAGI. Germline trimming cut 5 bases from V and 6 bases from J; bases unmatched to any gene: 12. The CDR3 totals 15 residues. The CDR3 coding sequence is TGTGCCAGCAGTGCCGGACCCCGGACAGGGATCGAGCAGTACTTC. Its translation is CASSAGPRTGIEQYF.

J is TRBJ1-4 and V is TRBV4-2, with TRBD1 matching 7 bases. Trimming took 5 bases from V and 5 from J; bases not matched to a gene: 14. The length of the CDR3 is 17 residues. Germline V gene data show CDR1 as LGHNA and CDR2 as YNFKEQ. The CDR3 reads CASSGVSQGERNEKLFF. CDR3 DNA: TGTGCCAGCAGCGGGGTGAGCCAGGGGGAAAGAAATGAAAAACTGTTTTTT.

This rearrangement joins TRBV28 to TRBJ2-3, with 13 bases fitting TRBD2. V trimming: 5 bases; J trimming: 6 bases; junction bases outside the gene matches: 8. The germline CDR1 and CDR2 sequences are MDHEN and SYDVKM. This CDR3 is built from 16 residues. CDR3 DNA: TGTGCCAGCAGTCCAACCGGACTAGCGGGAGCGGATACGCAGTATTTT. Encoded protein: CASSPTGLAGADTQYF.

The rearrangement joins TRBV27 to TRBJ2-3, with D perhaps matching TRBD1 (5 bases). The CDR3 covers 14 residues. The ends were cut back, 6 bases at V and 0 bases at J, with 10 bases in the middle. CDR1 and CDR2 (germline): MNHEY, SMNVEV (reference sequence). The CDR3 sequence is CASRPQVSTDTQYF. The CDR3 region has the DNA TGTGCCAGCAGACCACAGGTTAGCACAGATACGCAGTATTTT.

The chain recombines TRBV5-5 with TRBJ1-2; possibly TRBD1 for D (5 bases). Germline-derived CDR1 and CDR2 are SGHKS and YYEKEE (reference sequence). The CDR3 is made up of 16 amino acids. Trimming took off 2 bases at V and 0 bases at J, with 14 bases between the two ends. The CDR3 sequence: CASSLTDSRSNYGYTF. In DNA form, the CDR3 reads TGTGCCAGCAGCTTAACAGACAGCCGATCTAACTATGGCTACACCTTC.

This rearrangement joins TRBV2 to TRBJ2-2; 11 nucleotides match TRBD2. V lost 6 bases to trimming and J lost 6 bases; unmatched junction nucleotides: 3. Germline lookup yields CDR1 SNHLY and CDR2 FYNNEI. The CDR3 has 14 amino acids. CDR3 sequence (DNA): TGTGCCAGCAGCGGACTAGCGGGTCCCGGGGAGCTGTTTTTT. Residues: CASSGLAGPGELFF. Full variable domain (rest looked up from reference TRBV2 and TRBJ2-2): EPEVTQTPSHQVTQMGQEVILRCVPISNHLYFYWYRQILGQKVEFLVSFYNNEISEKSEIFDDQFSVERPDGSNFTLKIRSTKLEDSAMYFCASSGLAGPGELFFGEGSRLTVL.